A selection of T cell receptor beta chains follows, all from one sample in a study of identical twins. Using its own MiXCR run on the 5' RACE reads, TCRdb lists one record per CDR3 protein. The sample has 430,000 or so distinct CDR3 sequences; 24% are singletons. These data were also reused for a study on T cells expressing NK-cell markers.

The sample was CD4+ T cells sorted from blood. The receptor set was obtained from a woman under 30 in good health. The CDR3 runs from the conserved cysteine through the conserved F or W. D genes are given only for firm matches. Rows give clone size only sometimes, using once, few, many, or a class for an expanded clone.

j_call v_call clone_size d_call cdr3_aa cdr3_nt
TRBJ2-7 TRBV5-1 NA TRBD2 CASSLRGTSGRTYSYEQYF TGCGCCAGCAGCTTGCGGGGGACTAGCGGGAGAACCTACTCCTACGAGCAGTACTTC
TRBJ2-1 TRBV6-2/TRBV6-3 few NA CATRGRNYNEQFF TGTGCCACCCGCGGACGGAATTACAATGAGCAGTTCTTC
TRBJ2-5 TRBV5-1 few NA CASSYQNLQETQYF TGCGCCAGCAGCTACCAGAACCTCCAAGAGACCCAGTACTTC
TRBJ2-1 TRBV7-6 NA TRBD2 CASSKRRLAGGDEQFF TGTGCCAGCAGCAAAAGGAGACTAGCGGGAGGGGACGAGCAGTTCTTC
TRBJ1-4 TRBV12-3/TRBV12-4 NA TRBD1 CASSSGQGWSEKLFF TGTGCCAGCAGCTCAGGACAGGGATGGAGTGAAAAACTGTTTTTT
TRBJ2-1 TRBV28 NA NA CASSLVRQAPYNEQFF TGTGCCAGCAGTTTAGTCAGACAGGCCCCCTACAATGAGCAGTTCTTC
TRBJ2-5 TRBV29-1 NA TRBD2 CSVEGVGLAQETQYF TGCAGCGTTGAAGGGGTGGGACTAGCTCAAGAGACCCAGTACTTC
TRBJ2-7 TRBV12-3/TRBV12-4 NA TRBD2 CASSLRTSGRNEQYF TGTGCCAGCAGTCTCAGAACTAGCGGGAGGAACGAGCAGTACTTC
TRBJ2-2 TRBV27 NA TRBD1 CASRRGTGLNTGELFF TGTGCCAGCCGACGGGGGACAGGTTTGAACACCGGGGAGCTGTTTTTT
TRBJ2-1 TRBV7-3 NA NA CASSSQGTRSYNEQFF TGTGCCAGCAGCAGCCAGGGAACTCGCTCCTACAATGAGCAGTTCTTC
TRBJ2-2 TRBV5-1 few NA CASSLDPDTGELFF TGCGCCAGCAGCTTGGACCCTGACACCGGGGAGCTGTTTTTT
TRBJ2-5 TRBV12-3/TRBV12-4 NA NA CASSHGDLLETQYF TGTGCCAGCAGTCATGGGGACCTCCTGGAGACCCAGTACTTC
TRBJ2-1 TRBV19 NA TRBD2 CASSTTTGRVNEQFF TGTGCCAGTAGTACCACTACCGGGAGGGTCAATGAGCAGTTCTTC
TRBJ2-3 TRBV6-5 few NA CASSSAGVSTDTQYF TGTGCCAGCAGTTCGGCCGGGGTGAGCACAGATACGCAGTATTTT
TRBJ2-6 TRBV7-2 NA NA CASSANTNVLTF TGTGCCAGCAGCGCGAACACCAACGTCCTGACTTTC